Listed here is a single T cell receptor (beta chain). Its antigen is currently unknown. Healthy Caucasians provided all donations. This sample stems from a study of identical twins. TCRdb re-derived calls from the 5' RACE reads in MiXCR, one entry per CDR3 protein. The sample has 700,000 or so distinct CDR3 sequences, 21% seen once. Overall study findings and caveats: Partial confounding of zero-insertion analyses by invariant MAIT and iNKT cells was possible. High-abundance cord blood beta clonotypes had fewer insertions; memory repertoires showed none.

This sample was shared with a second study, whose subject was T cells expressing NK-cell markers.

This receptor was obtained from a woman in her late teens or twenties in good health. The source material was PBMCs.

In DNA form, the CDR3 reads TGTGCCAGCAGCGATCGCATAACGGGAGGGTACAATGAGCAGTTCTTC. Translated: CASSDRITGGYNEQFF. The chain is built from TRBV6-1 and TRBJ2-1, with 8 bases identical to TRBD2. The length of the CDR3 is 16 residues. Unmatched junction bases numbered 11, after V lost 6 bases and J lost 4 bases. Looked up from germline, CDR1 is MNHNS and CDR2 is SASEGT.